This T cell receptor (beta chain) was retrieved from a study of T cell repertoires in cytomegalovirus infection. Study as a whole: CMV infection and matching HLA type were both indicated by public TCR beta signatures.

V was pared by 0 bases and J by 0 bases, with 13 bases between. This CDR3 has 17 amino acids. Germline assignment: CDR1 SGHVS and CDR2 FNYEAQ. This clonotype was seen repeatedly, ten times or more. Its antigen is as yet unknown. TCRdb called the reads again in MiXCR, with one record for every CDR3 protein. The sample holds hundreds of thousands of distinct CDR3 sequences, 15% to 20% seen once. Study-wide findings and caveats: Within the response measured ex vivo, HLA-C-restricted CMV-specific TCR beta clonotypes were dominant. Cumulative public TCR beta family frequency identified CMV carriers with the relevant HLA.

The sequence was obtained from a human donor in good health (CMV status not recorded). Some clones in this sample may be carry-over from other donors' samples. This rearrangement joins TRBV7-6 to TRBJ2-3; maybe TRBD2 (6 bases). The sample consisted of PBMCs. This CDR3 reads CASSLARGLTSTDTQYF. CDR3 nucleotide sequence: TGTGCCAGCAGCTTAGCGCGGGGACTCACTAGCACAGATACGCAGTATTTT.